This record concerns one T cell receptor beta chain sequence. The antigen is unknown. Method: immunoSEQ multiplex PCR; TCRdb's copy keeps in-frame clones and lacks some. The sample includes under 2,000,000 clones, roughly 95% of them seen just once. Germline V lookup: CDR1 SEHNR, CDR2 FQNEAQ (reference sequence). CDR3 length equals 16 residues. V gave up 5 bases and J gave up 6 bases; unmatched junction bases: 10. This record belongs to a study of shared clonotypes between healthy human individuals. The overall study: The cohort had a couple of women and a few men, ages 18 to 49.

Naive CD8 cells comprised CD45RO-negative, CCR7-positively selected cells, excluding terminally differentiated effector memory CD45RA+ cells. Study-wide results and caveats: Shared clonotypes: 4.5% to 6% naive CD4, roughly 3.8% naive CD8, about 2.2% memory CD4, approximately 0.37% memory CD8.

The sample consisted of naive CD8+ T cells sorted from blood. The V and J genes are TRBV7-9 and TRBJ2-1, with 10 bases that match TRBD2. This TCR was sampled from a man between 18 and 29 years old in good health. The CDR3 spells CASSGPLAGDANEQFF. CDR3 DNA sequence: TGTGCCAGCAGCGGACCCCTAGCGGGAGATGCCAATGAGCAGTTCTTC.